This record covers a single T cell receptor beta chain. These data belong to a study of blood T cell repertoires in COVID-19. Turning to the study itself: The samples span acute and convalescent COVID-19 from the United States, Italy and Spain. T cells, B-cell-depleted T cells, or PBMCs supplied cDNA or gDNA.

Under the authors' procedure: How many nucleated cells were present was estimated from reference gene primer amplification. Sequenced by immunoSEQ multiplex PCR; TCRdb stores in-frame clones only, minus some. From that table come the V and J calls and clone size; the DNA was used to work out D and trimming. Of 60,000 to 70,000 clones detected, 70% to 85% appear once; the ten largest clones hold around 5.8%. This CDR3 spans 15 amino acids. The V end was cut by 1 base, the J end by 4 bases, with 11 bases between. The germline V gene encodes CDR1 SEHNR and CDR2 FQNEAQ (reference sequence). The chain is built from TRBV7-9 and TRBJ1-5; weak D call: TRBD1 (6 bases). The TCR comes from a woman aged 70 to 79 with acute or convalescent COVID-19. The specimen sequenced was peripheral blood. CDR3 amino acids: CASSLGGQTNQPQHF. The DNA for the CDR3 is TGTGCCAGCAGCTTAGGCGGACAGACTAATCAGCCCCAGCATTTT.